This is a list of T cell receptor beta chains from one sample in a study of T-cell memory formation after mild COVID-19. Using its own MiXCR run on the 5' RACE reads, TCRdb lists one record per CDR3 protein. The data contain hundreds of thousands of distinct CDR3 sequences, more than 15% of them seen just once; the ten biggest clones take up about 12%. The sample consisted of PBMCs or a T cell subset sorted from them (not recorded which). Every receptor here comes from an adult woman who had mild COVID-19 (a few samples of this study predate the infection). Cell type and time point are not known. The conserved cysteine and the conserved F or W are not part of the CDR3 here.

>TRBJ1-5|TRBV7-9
ASSPDAYQPQH
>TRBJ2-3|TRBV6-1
ASSEAIAGGFGTQY
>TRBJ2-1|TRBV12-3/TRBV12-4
VDRAYNEQF
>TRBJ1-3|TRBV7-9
ASSLNRGNTIY
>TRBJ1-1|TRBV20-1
SAARRGALAEAF
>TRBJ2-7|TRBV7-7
ASSFGRGFEQY
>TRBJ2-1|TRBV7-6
ASSSAPLTYNEQF
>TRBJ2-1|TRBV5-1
ASSLQQRYSYNEQF
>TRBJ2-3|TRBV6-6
ASSYDRGWGDTQY
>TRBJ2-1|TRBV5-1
ASNPPGAGGRNEQF
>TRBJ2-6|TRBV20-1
SAPDRDSGANVLT
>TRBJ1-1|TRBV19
ASSPRENTEAF
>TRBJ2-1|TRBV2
ASSEGRYNEQF
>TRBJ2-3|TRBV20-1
SAGTSGGANTQY
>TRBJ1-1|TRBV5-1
ASSSVDRVNRAF
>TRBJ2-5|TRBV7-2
ASSLSLGGFDGETQY
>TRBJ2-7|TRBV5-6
ASSFLDRVSGEQY
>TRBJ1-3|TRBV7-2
ASSSREDGNTIY
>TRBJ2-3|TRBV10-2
ASRSFGLEATDTQY
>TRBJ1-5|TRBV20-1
SARDQGGNQPQH
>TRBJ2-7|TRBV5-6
ASTRIGTVYEQY
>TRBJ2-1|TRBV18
ASSPRPGLAGDNEQF
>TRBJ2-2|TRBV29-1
SVERVANTGELF
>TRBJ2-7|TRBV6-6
ASSYPDAEQY
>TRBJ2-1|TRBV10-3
AISRTSDNEQF
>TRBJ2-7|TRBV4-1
ASSQTTQGYEQY
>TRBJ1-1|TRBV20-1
SARQGIGNTEAF
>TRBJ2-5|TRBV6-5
ASSIGGGETQY
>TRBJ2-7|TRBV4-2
ASSQDEGTEFSYEQY
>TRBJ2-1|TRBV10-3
AISGTSGSSYNEQF
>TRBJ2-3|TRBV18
ASSPHPGGSTDTQY
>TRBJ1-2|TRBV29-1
SVEVGQGYGYT
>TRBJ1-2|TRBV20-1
SASQDRGGDGYT
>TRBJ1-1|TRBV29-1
SVKTGGWITEAF
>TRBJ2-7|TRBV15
ATRGVGDEQY
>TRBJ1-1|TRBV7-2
ASGGQATEAF
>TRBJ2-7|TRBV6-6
ASSFSSGLAARGSYEQY
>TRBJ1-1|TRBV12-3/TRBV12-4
ASSLGGQLSEAF
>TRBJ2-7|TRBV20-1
SALGVHEQY
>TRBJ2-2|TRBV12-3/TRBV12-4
ASLYRTFTAGELF
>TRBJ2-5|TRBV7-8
ASGERLRQETQY
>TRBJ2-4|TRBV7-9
ASAVAGGKNIQY
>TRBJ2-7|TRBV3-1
ASSSQGEGSYEQY
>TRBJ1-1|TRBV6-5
ASKRWGLTEAF
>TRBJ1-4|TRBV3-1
ASSQGNQGRTNEKLF
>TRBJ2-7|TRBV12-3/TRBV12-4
ASRVGGSEQY
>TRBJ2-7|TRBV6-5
ASSRTGTSFEQY